Listed below are T cell receptor beta chains from one sample, sequenced in a study of blood T cell repertoires in COVID-19. Produced via immunoSEQ multiplex PCR; TCRdb's table is partial and in-frame only. Among around 150,000 clones listed, roughly 71% were seen once. Sequenced input: peripheral blood. These receptor sequences come from a woman aged 80 or older with acute or convalescent COVID-19. Each CDR3 is given with its conserved first and last residue. The D gene is left open where the match is weak. Some rows mark clone size as missing; the rest say once, few, many or name a class of expanded clone.

d_call: TRBD1; v_call: TRBV30; clone_size: -; j_call: TRBJ1-1; cdr3_aa: CAWSHRGVVTEAFF; cdr3_nt: TGTGCCTGGAGTCACAGGGGGGTGGTCACTGAAGCTTTCTTT
d_call: -; v_call: TRBV30; clone_size: once; j_call: TRBJ2-3; cdr3_aa: CAWSRETSRKYF; cdr3_nt: TGTGCCTGGAGTCGGGAGACTAGTCGGAAGTATTTT
d_call: -; v_call: TRBV27; clone_size: few; j_call: TRBJ2-1; cdr3_aa: CASSLETSGIRRFF; cdr3_nt: TGTGCCAGCAGTTTAGAGACTAGTGGAATACGGAGGTTCTTC
d_call: -; v_call: TRBV18; clone_size: once; j_call: TRBJ1-2; cdr3_aa: CASSPSGDGYTF; cdr3_nt: TGTGCCAGCTCGCCGAGCGGGGATGGCTACACCTTC
d_call: TRBD1; v_call: TRBV4-1; clone_size: -; j_call: TRBJ1-2; cdr3_aa: CASSPLGTAENYGYTF; cdr3_nt: TGCGCCAGCAGCCCTCTGGGGACAGCAGAGAACTATGGCTACACCTTC
d_call: -; v_call: TRBV5-1; clone_size: -; j_call: TRBJ1-3; cdr3_aa: CASSLGTVGTSGNTIYF; cdr3_nt: TGCGCCAGCAGCTTGGGGACAGTTGGAACCTCTGGAAACACCATATATTTT
d_call: TRBD1; v_call: TRBV6-6; clone_size: few; j_call: TRBJ1-2; cdr3_aa: CASSDRGVYGYTF; cdr3_nt: TGTGCCAGCAGCGACAGGGGAGTCTATGGCTACACCTTC
d_call: -; v_call: TRBV30; clone_size: -; j_call: TRBJ1-1; cdr3_aa: CAWRNSLGAMNTEAFF; cdr3_nt: TGTGCCTGGAGAAACAGTCTGGGGGCGATGAACACTGAAGCTTTCTTT
d_call: -; v_call: TRBV3-1/TRBV3-2; clone_size: -; j_call: TRBJ2-3; cdr3_aa: CASSQENRYLPLTDTQYF; cdr3_nt: TGTGCCAGCAGCCAAGAAAACCGTTACCTACCTCTAACAGATACGCAGTATTTT
d_call: -; v_call: TRBV4-2; clone_size: -; j_call: TRBJ2-7; cdr3_aa: CASSQAGGIATAYEQYF; cdr3_nt: TGTGCCAGCAGCCAAGCCGGGGGAATAGCGACCGCCTACGAGCAGTACTTC
d_call: TRBD2; v_call: TRBV7-9; clone_size: -; j_call: TRBJ2-7; cdr3_aa: CASSLRLAGGYEQYF; cdr3_nt: TGTGCCAGCAGTCTAAGACTAGCGGGAGGCTACGAGCAGTACTTC
d_call: -; v_call: TRBV5-1; clone_size: -; j_call: TRBJ1-5; cdr3_aa: CASSLEPGFQPQHF; cdr3_nt: TGCGCCAGCAGCTTGGAACCGGGGTTTCAGCCCCAGCATTTT
d_call: TRBD1; v_call: TRBV28; clone_size: -; j_call: TRBJ2-7; cdr3_aa: CASAPDRGREQYF; cdr3_nt: TGTGCCAGCGCCCCGGACAGGGGGCGAGAGCAGTACTTC
d_call: -; v_call: TRBV6-2/TRBV6-3; clone_size: -; j_call: TRBJ1-3; cdr3_aa: CASSYGGNTIYF; cdr3_nt: TGTGCCAGCAGTTACGGCGGAAACACCATATATTTT
d_call: -; v_call: TRBV5-1; clone_size: -; j_call: TRBJ2-1; cdr3_aa: CASSLGGRTSLSYNEQFF; cdr3_nt: TGCGCCAGCAGCTTGGGGGGGCGTACCTCTCTATCCTACAATGAGCAGTTCTTC
d_call: -; v_call: TRBV10-3; clone_size: once; j_call: TRBJ1-6; cdr3_aa: CAISESSGNEGGSLHF; cdr3_nt: TGTGCCATCAGTGAGTCGAGTGGAAACGAGGGTGGGTCCCTCCACTTT
d_call: TRBD1; v_call: TRBV5-8; clone_size: few; j_call: TRBJ1-5; cdr3_aa: CASSLNSGTGGYQPQHF; cdr3_nt: TGTGCCAGCAGCTTAAATTCCGGGACAGGGGGTTATCAGCCCCAGCATTTT
d_call: -; v_call: TRBV18; clone_size: -; j_call: TRBJ2-1; cdr3_aa: CASSSQGDLKTEQFF; cdr3_nt: TGTGCCAGCTCATCCCAGGGTGACCTGAAGACTGAGCAGTTCTTC
d_call: TRBD2; v_call: TRBV6-6; clone_size: -; j_call: TRBJ2-7; cdr3_aa: CASSYSSGDAYEQYF; cdr3_nt: TGTGCCAGCAGTTACTCTAGCGGGGACGCCTACGAGCAGTACTTC
d_call: TRBD1; v_call: TRBV11-2; clone_size: -; j_call: TRBJ1-5; cdr3_aa: CASSPSFRGPQPQHF; cdr3_nt: TGTGCCAGCAGCCCGAGCTTCAGGGGGCCCCAGCCCCAGCATTTT
d_call: TRBD1; v_call: TRBV10-1; clone_size: -; j_call: TRBJ2-7; cdr3_aa: CASSPQPGQGSPFEQYF; cdr3_nt: TGCGCCAGCAGCCCCCAGCCGGGACAGGGGTCCCCCTTCGAGCAGTACTTC
d_call: -; v_call: TRBV19; clone_size: -; j_call: TRBJ2-7; cdr3_aa: CASSSYYEQYF; cdr3_nt: TGTGCCAGTAGTAGTTACTACGAGCAGTACTTC
d_call: -; v_call: TRBV19; clone_size: -; j_call: TRBJ2-2; cdr3_aa: CASSSPPGLAGELFF; cdr3_nt: TGTGCCAGTAGTAGCCCGCCCGGTTTGGCCGGGGAGCTGTTTTTT
d_call: -; v_call: TRBV6-5; clone_size: -; j_call: TRBJ2-6; cdr3_aa: CASSSGGAGANVLTF; cdr3_nt: TGTGCCAGCAGTTCAGGAGGGGCTGGGGCCAACGTCCTGACTTTC
d_call: -; v_call: TRBV6-1; clone_size: -; j_call: TRBJ1-2; cdr3_aa: CASSEGQAPSYTF; cdr3_nt: TGTGCCAGCAGTGAAGGACAGGCTCCCAGCTACACCTTC
d_call: TRBD1; v_call: TRBV11-2; clone_size: -; j_call: TRBJ1-2; cdr3_aa: CASSVTGEAYGYTF; cdr3_nt: TGTGCCAGCAGCGTCACAGGGGAAGCCTATGGCTACACCTTC
d_call: TRBD2; v_call: TRBV2; clone_size: -; j_call: TRBJ2-2; cdr3_aa: CASRPGTTTGELFF; cdr3_nt: TGTGCCAGCAGGCCTGGGACTACCACCGGGGAGCTGTTTTTT
d_call: -; v_call: TRBV6-5; clone_size: -; j_call: TRBJ1-2; cdr3_aa: CASSTGINRNGGYTF; cdr3_nt: TGTGCCAGCTCGACGGGGATTAATCGCAACGGTGGCTACACCTTC
d_call: -; v_call: TRBV6-2/TRBV6-3; clone_size: once; j_call: TRBJ2-1; cdr3_aa: CASSYEPWRYNEQFF; cdr3_nt: TGTGCCAGCAGTTACGAGCCCTGGAGGTACAATGAGCAGTTCTTC
d_call: TRBD1; v_call: TRBV7-2; clone_size: few; j_call: TRBJ2-7; cdr3_aa: CASSSQELYRDRTYEQYF; cdr3_nt: TGTGCCAGCAGCTCTCAAGAACTCTACCGGGACAGGACCTACGAGCAGTACTTC
d_call: -; v_call: TRBV4-3; clone_size: -; j_call: TRBJ2-3; cdr3_aa: CASSQNGAQGILSDTQYF; cdr3_nt: TGCGCCAGCAGCCAAAATGGGGCGCAGGGTATTCTTTCAGATACGCAGTATTTT
d_call: -; v_call: TRBV7-2; clone_size: -; j_call: TRBJ2-1; cdr3_aa: CASSLAADFEQFF; cdr3_nt: TGTGCCAGCAGCTTAGCCGCGGACTTTGAGCAGTTCTTC
d_call: TRBD2; v_call: TRBV11-2; clone_size: -; j_call: TRBJ2-1; cdr3_aa: CASSSVSGSLYNEQFF; cdr3_nt: TGTGCCAGCAGCTCAGTAAGCGGGAGTTTATACAATGAGCAGTTCTTC
d_call: TRBD1; v_call: TRBV25-1; clone_size: -; j_call: TRBJ1-2; cdr3_aa: CASRGQGTNYGYTF; cdr3_nt: TGTGCCAGCAGGGGACAGGGGACCAACTATGGCTACACCTTC
d_call: TRBD2; v_call: TRBV5-1; clone_size: -; j_call: TRBJ2-7; cdr3_aa: CASSLGLAGGVEQYF; cdr3_nt: TGCGCCAGCAGCTTGGGACTAGCGGGAGGAGTTGAGCAGTACTTC
d_call: -; v_call: TRBV9; clone_size: -; j_call: TRBJ2-2; cdr3_aa: CASSGRQNTGELFF; cdr3_nt: TGTGCCAGCAGCGGGAGGCAGAACACCGGGGAGCTGTTTTTT
d_call: -; v_call: TRBV5-5; clone_size: once; j_call: TRBJ2-3; cdr3_aa: CASSLGRTDTQYF; cdr3_nt: TGTGCCAGCAGCTTGGGCAGAACGGATACGCAGTATTTT
d_call: -; v_call: TRBV3-1/TRBV3-2; clone_size: -; j_call: TRBJ1-3; cdr3_aa: CASSTPGAGNTIYF; cdr3_nt: TGTGCCAGCAGCACGCCAGGGGCTGGAAACACCATATATTTT
d_call: -; v_call: TRBV6-1; clone_size: -; j_call: TRBJ2-7; cdr3_aa: CASSEPGAGSPYEQYF; cdr3_nt: TGTGCCAGCAGTGAACCCGGTGCGGGAAGCCCCTACGAGCAGTACTTC